This entry lists 8 T cell receptor beta chains sequenced from one sample in a study of T cells in Graves' hyperthyroidism and ophthalmopathy. TCR beta CDR3 sequences were amplified from RNA transcripts. With the HTBI primer set, the TCR CDR3 went through a first round of RT-PCR. TCRdb used MiXCR to reprocess the multiplex PCR reads, holding one entry per CDR3 protein. The sample carries more than 500,000 distinct CDR3 sequences, 15% to 20% recorded once. Specimen: blood. The receptors shown here come from a woman younger than 45 with Graves' ophthalmopathy.

In this sample, this clonotype turned up a few times. The chain uses TRBV27 and TRBJ1-2; D remains ambiguous. The V end was cut by 3 bases, the J end by 6 bases, with 17 bases between. The CDR3 spans 15 residues. Germline CDR1 and CDR2: MNHEY and SMNVEV (reference sequence). Here the CDR3 reads CASSFGAGRVNGYTF. CDR3 in DNA: TGTGCCAGCAGTTTCGGCGCCGGTCGAGTTAATGGCTACACCTTC.

In its sample, this clonotype was seen many times. CDR3 sequence reads: CASSSTSGRAYEQYF. The CDR3, as DNA: TGTGCCAGCAGTTCAACTAGCGGGAGAGCCTACGAGCAGTACTTC. The chain is built from TRBV7-9 and TRBJ2-7; 11 bases are shared with TRBD2. The CDR3 length is 15 residues. V trimming: 6 bases; J trimming: 2 bases; junction bases outside the gene matches: 6. CDR1 SEHNR and CDR2 FQNEAQ come from the germline V gene (reference sequence).

At least ten counts were recorded for this clonotype. The V gene is TRBV7-2, the J gene TRBJ2-2; 10 nucleotides align to TRBD2. V lost 5 bases and J lost 7; bases outside the gene matches: 7. Looked up from germline, CDR1 is SGHTA and CDR2 is FQGNSA. CDR3 size: 15 residues. The CDR3 sequence: CASSQWASGGGELFF. The CDR3 nucleotides are TGTGCCAGCAGCCAATGGGCTAGCGGGGGCGGGGAGCTGTTTTTT.

This clonotype was recorded a few times. The chain has TRBV7-9 and TRBJ1-4; 12 nucleotides line up with TRBD1. Germline values: CDR1 SEHNR, CDR2 FQNEAQ (reference sequence). CDR3 length: 19 residues. The trim removed 2 bases at V and 3 bases at J, leaving 10 bases unmatched. The CDR3 sequence: CASSLISGQGARANEKLFF. CDR3 nucleotides: TGTGCCAGCAGCTTAATCTCGGGACAGGGGGCGAGGGCTAATGAAAAACTGTTTTTT.

This rearrangement joins TRBV20-1 to TRBJ1-4; 7 bases agree with TRBD1. Germline CDR1 DFQATT, CDR2 SNEGSKA (reference sequence). This CDR3 has 14 amino acids. Trimming took 3 bases from V and 6 from J; bases not matched to a gene: 7. The CDR3 is CSASEGAGDEKLFF. DNA for the CDR3: TGCAGTGCTAGTGAGGGGGCAGGGGATGAAAAACTGTTTTTT.

This clonotype was detected only a few times. One junction end does not reproduce the germline sequence, and a read error may be involved. The chain links TRBV29-1 to TRBJ1-4; maybe TRBD1 (5 bases). The CDR3 consists of 13 residues. The germline CDR1 and CDR2 sequences are SQVTM and ANQGSEA. This CDR3 is CSVETGLNEKLLF. In nucleotides, the CDR3 is TGCAGCGTTGAAACAGGACTCAATGAAAAACTGCTTTTT.

This clonotype was recorded a few times. The chain joins TRBV20-1 to TRBJ2-7, with 12 bases aligning to TRBD2. The germline V gene encodes CDR1 DFQATT and CDR2 SNEGSKA (reference sequence). The V segment lost 6 bases and the J segment 6 bases; nucleotides outside the gene matches: 6. The CDR3 has 13 amino acids. CDR3 in amino acids: CSASGLAGLEQYF. The CDR3 nucleotides read TGCAGTGCCTCTGGACTAGCGGGACTCGAGCAGTACTTC.

This chain joins TRBV30 and TRBJ2-2; 7 bases are a match to TRBD1. The junction had 0 bases not matched to a gene; V was cut back by 2 bases and J by 3 bases. The CDR3 contains 13 residues. Germline V lookup: CDR1 GTSNPN, CDR2 SVGIG (reference sequence). The DNA for the CDR3 is TGTGCCTGGAGTACAGGGGACACCGGGGAGCTGTTTTTT. It encodes CAWSTGDTGELFF.